What follows describes a single TCR beta chain. This record belongs to a study of PD-1 blockade in classical Hodgkin lymphoma. Study-level background: With a 2-week interval, patients received intravenous nivolumab at 3 mg/kg.

In every patient, relapse followed autologous stem cell transplantation, while exposure to brentuximab vedotin differed. Profiled with immunoSEQ multiplex PCR; TCRdb holds only in-frame clones, not every one. The sample records more than 45,000 clones, around two thirds being singletons. Germline CDR1 MNHNS, CDR2 SASEGT. The CDR3 has 16 residues. Losses at the gene ends were 1 base for V and 2 bases for J; bases not matched to a gene: 8. This material consisted of peripheral blood mononuclear cells (PBMCs), taken before the second cycle of nivolumab. This TCR came from a human donor with classical Hodgkin lymphoma. The rearrangement joins TRBV6-1 to TRBJ2-7; 7 bases align to TRBD1. CDR3 protein: CASSEGWTGLTYEQYF. The DNA for the CDR3 is TGTGCCAGCAGTGAAGGGTGGACAGGCCTGACCTACGAGCAGTACTTC.